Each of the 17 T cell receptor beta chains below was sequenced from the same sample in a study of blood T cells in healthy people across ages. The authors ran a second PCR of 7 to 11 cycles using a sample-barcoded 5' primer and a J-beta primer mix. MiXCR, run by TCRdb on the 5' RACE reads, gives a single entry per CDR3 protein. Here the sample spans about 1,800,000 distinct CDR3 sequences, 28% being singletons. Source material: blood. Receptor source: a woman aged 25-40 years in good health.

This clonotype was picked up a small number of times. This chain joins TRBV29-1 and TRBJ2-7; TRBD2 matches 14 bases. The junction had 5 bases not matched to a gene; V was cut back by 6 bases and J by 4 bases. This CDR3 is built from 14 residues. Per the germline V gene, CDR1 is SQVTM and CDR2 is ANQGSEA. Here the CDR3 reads CSVRTSGGFYEQYF. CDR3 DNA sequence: TGCAGCGTGCGGACTAGCGGGGGGTTTTACGAGCAGTACTTC.

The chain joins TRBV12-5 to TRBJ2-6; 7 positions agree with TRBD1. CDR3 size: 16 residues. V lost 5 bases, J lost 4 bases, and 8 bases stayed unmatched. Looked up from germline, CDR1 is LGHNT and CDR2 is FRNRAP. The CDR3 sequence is CASGAPGGVGANVLTF. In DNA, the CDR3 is TGTGCTAGTGGTGCCCCAGGGGGTGTAGGGGCCAACGTCCTGACTTTC. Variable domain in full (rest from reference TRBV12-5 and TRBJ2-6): DARVTQTPRHKVTEMGQEVTMRCQPILGHNTVFWYRQTMMQGLELLAYFRNRAPLDDSGMPKDRFSAEMPDATLATLKIQPSEPRDSAVYFCASGAPGGVGANVLTFGAGSRLTVL.

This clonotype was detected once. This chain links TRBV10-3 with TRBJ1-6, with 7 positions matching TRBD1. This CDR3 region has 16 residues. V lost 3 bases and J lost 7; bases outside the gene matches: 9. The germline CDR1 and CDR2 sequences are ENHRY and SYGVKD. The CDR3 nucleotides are TGTGCCATCAGTGAAGGGGGCGCCCCGGGGAATTCACCCCTCCACTTT. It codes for CAISEGGAPGNSPLHF.

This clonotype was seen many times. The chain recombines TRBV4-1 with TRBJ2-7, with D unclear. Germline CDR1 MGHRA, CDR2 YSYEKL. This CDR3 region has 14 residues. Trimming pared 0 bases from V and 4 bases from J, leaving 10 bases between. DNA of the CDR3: TGCGCCAGCAGCCAAGACTCTTACGGTTACGAGCAGTACTTC. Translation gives CASSQDSYGYEQYF.

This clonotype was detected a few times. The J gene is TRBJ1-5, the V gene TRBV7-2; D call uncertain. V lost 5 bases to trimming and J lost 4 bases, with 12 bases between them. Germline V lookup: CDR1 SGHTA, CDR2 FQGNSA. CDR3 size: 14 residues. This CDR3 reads CASSLSKGNQPQHF. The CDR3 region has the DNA TGTGCCAGCAGCCTTTCGAAGGGAAATCAGCCCCAGCATTTT. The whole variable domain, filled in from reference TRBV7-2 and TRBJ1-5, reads GAGVSQSPSNKVTEKGKDVELRCDPISGHTALYWYRQSLGQGLEFLIYFQGNSAPDKSGLPSDRFSAERTGGSVSTLTIQRTQQEDSAVYLCASSLSKGNQPQHFGDGTRLSIL.

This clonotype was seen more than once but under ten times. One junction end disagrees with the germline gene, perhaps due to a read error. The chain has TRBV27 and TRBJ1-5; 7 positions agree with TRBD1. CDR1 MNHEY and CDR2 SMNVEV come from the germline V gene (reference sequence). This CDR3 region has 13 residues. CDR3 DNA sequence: TGTGCCAGCGGTTTCAGGGGGGATCAGCCCCAGCATTTT. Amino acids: CASGFRGDQPQHF.

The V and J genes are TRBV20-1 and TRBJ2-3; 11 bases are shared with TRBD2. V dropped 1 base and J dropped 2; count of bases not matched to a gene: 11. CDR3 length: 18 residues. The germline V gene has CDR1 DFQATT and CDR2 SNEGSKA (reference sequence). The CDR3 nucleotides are TGCAGTGCTAGAGGCACCGGGACTAGCGGAGGGAACACAGATACGCAGTATTTT. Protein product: CSARGTGTSGGNTDTQYF.

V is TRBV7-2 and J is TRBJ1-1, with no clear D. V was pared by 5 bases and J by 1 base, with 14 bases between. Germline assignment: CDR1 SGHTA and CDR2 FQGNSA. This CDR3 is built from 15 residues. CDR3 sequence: CASSLDGERNTEAFF. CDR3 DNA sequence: TGTGCCAGCAGCCTGGACGGGGAAAGGAACACTGAAGCTTTCTTT.

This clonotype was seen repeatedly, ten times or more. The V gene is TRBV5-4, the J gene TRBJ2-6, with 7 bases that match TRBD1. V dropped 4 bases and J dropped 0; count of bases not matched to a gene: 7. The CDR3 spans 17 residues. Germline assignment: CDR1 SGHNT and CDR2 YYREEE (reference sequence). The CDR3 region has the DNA TGTGCCAGCAGCCACCCGGGACAGTACTCTGGGGCCAACGTCCTGACTTTC. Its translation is CASSHPGQYSGANVLTF.

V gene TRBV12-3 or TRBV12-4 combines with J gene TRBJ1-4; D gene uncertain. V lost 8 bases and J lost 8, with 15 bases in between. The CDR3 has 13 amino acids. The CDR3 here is CASCRRVGEKLFF. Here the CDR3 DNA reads TGTGCCAGCTGCCGTCGCGTCGGGGAAAAACTGTTTTTT.

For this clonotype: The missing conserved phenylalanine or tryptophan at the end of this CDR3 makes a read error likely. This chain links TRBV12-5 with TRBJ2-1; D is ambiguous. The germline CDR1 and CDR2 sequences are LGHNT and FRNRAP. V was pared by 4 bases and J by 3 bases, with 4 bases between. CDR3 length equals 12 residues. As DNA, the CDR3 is TGTGCTAGTGGTTCCAACTACAATGAGCAGTTCTTA. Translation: CASGSNYNEQFL.

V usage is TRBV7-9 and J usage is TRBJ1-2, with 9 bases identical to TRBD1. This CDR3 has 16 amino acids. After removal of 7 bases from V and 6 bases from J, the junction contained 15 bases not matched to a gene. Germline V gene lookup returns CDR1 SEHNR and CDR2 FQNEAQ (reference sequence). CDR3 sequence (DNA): TGTGCCAGCATCCCTTCCTCCGGGACAGGGTATGATGGCTACACCTTC. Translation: CASIPSSGTGYDGYTF.

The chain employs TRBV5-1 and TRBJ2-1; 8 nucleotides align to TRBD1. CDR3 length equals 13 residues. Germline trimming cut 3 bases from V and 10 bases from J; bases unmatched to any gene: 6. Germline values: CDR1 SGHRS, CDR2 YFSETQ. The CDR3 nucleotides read TGCGCCAGCAGCTGGACAGGGTCGTGGGAGCAGTTCTTC. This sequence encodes CASSWTGSWEQFF.

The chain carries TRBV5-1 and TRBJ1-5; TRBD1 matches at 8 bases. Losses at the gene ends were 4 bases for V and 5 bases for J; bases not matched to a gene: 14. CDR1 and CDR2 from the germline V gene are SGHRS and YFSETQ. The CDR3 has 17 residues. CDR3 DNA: TGCGCCAGCAGCCCACATTACCCGGACAGGGTGGATCAGCCCCAGCATTTT. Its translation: CASSPHYPDRVDQPQHF.

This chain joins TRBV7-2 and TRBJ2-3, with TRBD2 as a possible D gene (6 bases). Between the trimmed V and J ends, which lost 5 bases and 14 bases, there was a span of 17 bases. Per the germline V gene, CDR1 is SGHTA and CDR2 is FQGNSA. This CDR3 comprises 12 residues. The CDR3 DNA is TGTGCCAGCAGCCAGGGCGGGGCCCAATCGTATTTT. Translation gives CASSQGGAQSYF.

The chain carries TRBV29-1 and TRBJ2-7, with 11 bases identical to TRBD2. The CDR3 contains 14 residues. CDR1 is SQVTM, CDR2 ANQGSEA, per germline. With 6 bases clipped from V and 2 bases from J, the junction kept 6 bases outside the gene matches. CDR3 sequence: CSVRIAGGTYEQYF. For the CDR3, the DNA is TGCAGCGTCCGTATAGCGGGGGGGACCTACGAGCAGTACTTC.

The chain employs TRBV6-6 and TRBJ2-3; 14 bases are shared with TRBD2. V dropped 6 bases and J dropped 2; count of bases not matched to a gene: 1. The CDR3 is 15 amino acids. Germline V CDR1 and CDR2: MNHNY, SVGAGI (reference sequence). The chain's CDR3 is CASRTSGGATDTQYF. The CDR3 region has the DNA TGTGCCAGCAGGACTAGCGGGGGGGCCACAGATACGCAGTATTTT.